This T cell receptor beta chain came from a study of cytomegalovirus exposure and HLA in healthy donors. Study conclusions and caveats: The listing of some 170 TCR beta chains classed them as cytomegalovirus-associated. Highest at DRB1 and lowest at HLA-C, TCR association rates differed among HLA loci in a later analysis. Across donors, sequencing depth was assumed by presence/absence analyses to be roughly uniform. Most subjects' HLA-A and HLA-B alleles were reportedly predicted from TCR beta sequences.

The V gene lost 0 bases and the J gene lost 0 bases, with 6 bases spanning the gap. Germline-derived CDR1 and CDR2 are MNHEY and SVGAGI. There are 16 residues in the CDR3. Remarks on this clone: Its matching antigen is unknown.

60 Vbeta and 13 Jbeta primers were used in PCR. The method was immunoSEQ multiplex PCR; TCRdb's version includes in-frame clones alone and lacks a portion of them. The data hold roughly 150,000 clones, with 75% observed a single time. Sequenced: PBMCs. J is TRBJ2-6 and V is TRBV6-5; D unresolved. This TCR came from a woman aged 45-65 years in good health and CMV-seropositive. In DNA form, the CDR3 reads TGTGCCAGCAGTTACTCGTTCTACTCTGGGGCCAACGTCCTGACTTTC. Its translation is CASSYSFYSGANVLTF.